A selection of T cell receptor beta chains follows, all from one sample in a study of cytotoxic CD8 clonotypes in ibrutinib-treated CLL. Assay: immunoSEQ multiplex PCR; the TCRdb copy retains only in-frame clones and omits some. The sample lists approximately 130,000 clones, 84% occurring once. The sample consisted of PBMCs, taken after 24 months of ibrutinib treatment. The receptors originated from a human donor with chronic lymphocytic leukemia. CDR3s include the opening cysteine and the closing phenylalanine or tryptophan. A D gene is named only where the DNA matches it firmly. Clone sizes are given selectively: once, few, many, or a class where the clone is expanded.

TRBJ1-3	.	.	TRBV7-2	CASSPHSGNTIYF	TGTGCCAGCAGCCCTCATAGTGGAAACACCATATATTTT
TRBJ2-1	.	TRBD1	TRBV10-1	CASSDFGTGAGNEQFF	TGCGCCAGCAGTGATTTTGGGACAGGGGCGGGCAATGAGCAGTTCTTC
TRBJ2-1	.	.	TRBV7-2	CASSLNPAGLNEQFF	TGTGCCAGCAGCTTAAATCCCGCGGGGCTAAATGAGCAGTTCTTC
TRBJ2-2	few	TRBD1	TRBV9	CASSPGTGEGGELFF	TGTGCCAGCAGCCCCGGGACAGGGGAAGGCGGGGAGCTGTTTTTT
TRBJ2-5	.	.	TRBV25-1	CASSDGQNQETQYF	TGTGCCAGCAGTGATGGACAGAACCAAGAGACCCAGTACTTC
TRBJ2-7	once	.	TRBV18	CASSDLRSHEQYF	TGTGCCAGCTCAGATTTGCGCAGCCACGAGCAGTACTTC
TRBJ2-7	.	TRBD1	TRBV30	CAWRDPRQGSSYEQYF	TGTGCCTGGAGGGATCCTAGACAGGGGAGCTCCTACGAGCAGTACTTC
TRBJ2-4	.	.	TRBV27	CASSSHRSLHSYF	TGTGCCAGCAGTTCACACCGGTCACTACATTCGTACTTC
TRBJ2-3	.	TRBD1	TRBV30	CAWSEGTGRTDTQYF	TGTGCCTGGAGTGAGGGGACAGGGCGAACAGATACGCAGTATTTT
TRBJ1-4	.	TRBD1	TRBV28	CASSPTGGGDEKLFF	TGTGCCAGCAGTCCCACAGGGGGAGGGGATGAAAAACTGTTTTTT
TRBJ2-5	.	TRBD2	TRBV5-1	CASSPGPGLAEETQYF	TGCGCCAGCAGCCCGGGCCCGGGACTAGCGGAAGAGACCCAGTACTTC
TRBJ1-1	.	.	TRBV30	CAWSFWVHPGTEAFF	TGTGCCTGGAGTTTTTGGGTTCACCCAGGCACTGAAGCTTTCTTT
TRBJ1-5	.	.	TRBV19	CASSPARDQPQHF	TGTGCCAGTAGTCCGGCCAGAGATCAGCCCCAGCATTTT
TRBJ1-3	once	.	TRBV5-1	CASSSTPTSGNTIYF	TGCGCCAGCAGCTCAACCCCCACCTCTGGAAACACCATATATTTT
TRBJ1-2	.	TRBD1	TRBV10-2	CASSDRDSNPYGYTF	TGCGCCAGCAGTGACCGGGACAGCAACCCTTATGGCTACACCTTC
TRBJ1-4	.	.	TRBV30	CAWGRDSEKLFF	TGTGCCTGGGGACGGGACTCCGAAAAACTGTTTTTT
TRBJ2-7	.	TRBD2	TRBV27	CASSLRPPWGTSGGSSYEQYF	TGTGCCAGCAGTTTAAGGCCTCCATGGGGGACTAGCGGGGGGAGCTCCTACGAGCAGTACTTC
TRBJ1-2	.	.	TRBV27	CASSLSPAFYGYTF	TGTGCCAGCAGTTTATCCCCGGCGTTCTATGGCTACACCTTC
TRBJ2-6	.	.	TRBV28	CASSLSGTGANVLTF	TGTGCCAGCAGTTTATCAGGGACTGGGGCCAACGTCCTGACTTTC
TRBJ2-2	.	TRBD1	TRBV5-6	CASSGTGRPGELFF	TGTGCCAGTTCCGGGACAGGGCGTCCCGGGGAGCTGTTTTTT